The clone carrying this T cell receptor (beta chain) was picked up one time. Its antigen is not identified. Blood CD8+ and CD4+ T cells underwent high-throughput TCR beta sequencing. The data belong to a study of CD8 T cells in Susac syndrome. Across the study: Treatment at blood withdrawal was none, corticosteroids, or intravenous immunoglobulin alone in Susac syndrome patients.

Random hexamers were used to reverse transcribe the RNA input (roughly 0.5 to 1 ug). By means of immunoSEQ multiplex PCR, TCR beta CDR3 spanning 54 Vbeta and 13 Jbeta underwent amplification. Each CDR3 protein is one row after TCRdb ran MiXCR on the immunoSEQ multiplex PCR reads. The sample holds about 130,000 distinct CDR3 sequences, around 94% seen once. The CDR3 covers 14 residues. The germline V gene has CDR1 LNHNV and CDR2 YYDKDF (reference sequence). The V and J ends lost 3 bases and 3 bases respectively, with 9 bases between them. Notes on the study in general: By the study's own acknowledgment, its TCR sequencing and HLA analysis included relatively few individuals.

This sequence joins TRBV15 and TRBJ2-1; weak D call: TRBD2 (5 bases). The material sequenced was CD8+ T cells from PBMCs. This receptor was obtained from a human donor with Susac syndrome. The CDR3 is CATSSKDYYNEQFF. The CDR3 DNA follows: TGTGCCACCAGCAGCAAAGACTACTACAATGAGCAGTTCTTC.